What follows is one TCR beta chain and its context. The sample comes from a study of blood T cell repertoires in COVID-19. The CDR3 totals 12 residues. Per germline, CDR1 SGHDN and CDR2 FVKESK. Trimming took 3 bases from V and 5 from J, leaving 7 bases between them. Original data processing: Quantification of nucleated cells was approximated via reference gene primer amplification. Produced via immunoSEQ multiplex PCR; TCRdb's table is partial and in-frame only. V and J calls plus clone size are reproduced from that table; the DNA served to infer D and trimming. The sample lists fewer than 200,000 clones; approximately 86% were seen once.

This clonotype was sampled from a woman older than 75 with COVID-19, enrolled during active disease. Sequenced input: peripheral blood. The chain has TRBV14 and TRBJ1-2; unclear D gene. CDR3 loop: CASSHRIYGYTF. As DNA, the CDR3 is TGTGCCAGCAGCCATAGAATATATGGCTACACCTTC.